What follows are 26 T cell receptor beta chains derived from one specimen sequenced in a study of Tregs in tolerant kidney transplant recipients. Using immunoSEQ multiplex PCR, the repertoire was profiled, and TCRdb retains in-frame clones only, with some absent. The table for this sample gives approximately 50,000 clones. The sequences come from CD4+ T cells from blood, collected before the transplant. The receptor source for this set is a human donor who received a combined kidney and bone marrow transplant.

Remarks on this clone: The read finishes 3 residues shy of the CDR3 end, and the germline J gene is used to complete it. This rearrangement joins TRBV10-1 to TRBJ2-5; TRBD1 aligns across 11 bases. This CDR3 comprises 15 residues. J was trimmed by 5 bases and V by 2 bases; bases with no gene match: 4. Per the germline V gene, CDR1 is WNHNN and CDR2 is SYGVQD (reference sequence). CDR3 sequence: CASSERTGGMETQYF. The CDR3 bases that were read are TGCGCCAGCAGTGAGAGGACAGGGGGCATGGAGACC.

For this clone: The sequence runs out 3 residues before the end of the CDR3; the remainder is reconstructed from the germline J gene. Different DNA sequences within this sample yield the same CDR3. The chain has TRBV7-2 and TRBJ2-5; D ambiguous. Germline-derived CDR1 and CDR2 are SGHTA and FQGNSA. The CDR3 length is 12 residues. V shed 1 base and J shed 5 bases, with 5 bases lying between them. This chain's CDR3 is CASSLGLETQYF. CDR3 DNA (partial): TGTGCCAGCAGCTTAGGTCTGGAGACC.

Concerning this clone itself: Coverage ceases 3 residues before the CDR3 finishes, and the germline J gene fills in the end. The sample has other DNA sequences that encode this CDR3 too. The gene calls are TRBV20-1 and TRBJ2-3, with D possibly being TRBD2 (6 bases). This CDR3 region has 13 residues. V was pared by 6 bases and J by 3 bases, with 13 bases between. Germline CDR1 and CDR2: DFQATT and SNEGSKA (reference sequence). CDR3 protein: CSARDSGTDTQYF. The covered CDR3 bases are TGCAGTGCCCGGGACTCCGGAACAGATACG.

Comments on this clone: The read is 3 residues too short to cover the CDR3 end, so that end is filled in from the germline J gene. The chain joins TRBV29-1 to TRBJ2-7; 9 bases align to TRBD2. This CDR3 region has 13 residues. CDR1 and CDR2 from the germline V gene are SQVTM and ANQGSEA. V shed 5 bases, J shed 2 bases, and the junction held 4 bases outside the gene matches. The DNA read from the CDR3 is TGCAGCGTTTTAGCGGGAGCGACCTACGAG. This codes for CSVLAGATYE. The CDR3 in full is CSVLAGATYEQYF.

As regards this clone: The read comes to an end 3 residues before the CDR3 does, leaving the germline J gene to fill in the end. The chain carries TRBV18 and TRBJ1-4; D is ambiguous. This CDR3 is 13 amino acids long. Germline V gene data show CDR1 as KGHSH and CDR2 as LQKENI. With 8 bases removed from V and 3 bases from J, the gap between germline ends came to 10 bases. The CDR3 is CASAPGANEKLFF. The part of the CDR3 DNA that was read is TGTGCCAGCGCCCCCGGGGCTAATGAAAAA.

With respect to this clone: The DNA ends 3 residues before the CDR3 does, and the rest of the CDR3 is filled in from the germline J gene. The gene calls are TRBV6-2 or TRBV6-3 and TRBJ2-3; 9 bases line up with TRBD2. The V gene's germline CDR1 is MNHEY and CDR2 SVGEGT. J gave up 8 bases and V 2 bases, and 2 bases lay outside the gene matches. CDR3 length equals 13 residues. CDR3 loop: CASSYGGLATQYF. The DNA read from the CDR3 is TGTGCCAGCAGTTACGGGGGACTAGCTACG.

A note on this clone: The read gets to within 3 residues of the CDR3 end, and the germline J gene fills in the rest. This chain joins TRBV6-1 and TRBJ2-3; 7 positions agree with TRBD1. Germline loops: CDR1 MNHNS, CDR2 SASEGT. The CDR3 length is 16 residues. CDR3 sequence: CASSQGLTGWGNPQYF. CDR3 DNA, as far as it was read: TGTGCCAGCAGTCAAGGGCTGACAGGGTGGGGTAATCCG.

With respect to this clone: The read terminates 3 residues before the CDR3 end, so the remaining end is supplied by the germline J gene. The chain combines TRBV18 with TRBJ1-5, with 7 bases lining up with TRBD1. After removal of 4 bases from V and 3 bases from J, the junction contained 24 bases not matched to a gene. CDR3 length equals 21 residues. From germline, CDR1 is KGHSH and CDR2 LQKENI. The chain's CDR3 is CASSHPARGSLGSGDNQPQHF. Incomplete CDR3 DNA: TGTGCCAGCTCACACCCGGCCAGGGGGAGTTTAGGTAGTGGTGACAATCAGCCC.

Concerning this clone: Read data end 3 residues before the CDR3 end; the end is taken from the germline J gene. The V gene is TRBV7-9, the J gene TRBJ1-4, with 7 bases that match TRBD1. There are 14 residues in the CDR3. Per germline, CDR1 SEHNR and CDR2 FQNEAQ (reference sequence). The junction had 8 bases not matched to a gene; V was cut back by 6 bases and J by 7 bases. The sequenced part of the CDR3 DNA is TGTGCCAGCAGTCGTCAGGGGGAGGGTGAAAAA. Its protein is CASSRQGEGEK. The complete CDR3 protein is CASSRQGEGEKLFF.

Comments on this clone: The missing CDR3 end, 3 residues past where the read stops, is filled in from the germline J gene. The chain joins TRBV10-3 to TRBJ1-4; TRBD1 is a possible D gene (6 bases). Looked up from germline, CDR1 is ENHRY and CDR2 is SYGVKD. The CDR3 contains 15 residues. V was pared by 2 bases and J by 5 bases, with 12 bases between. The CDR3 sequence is CAISEITGINEKLFF. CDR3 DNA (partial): TGTGCCATCAGTGAGATCACAGGGATAAATGAAAAA.

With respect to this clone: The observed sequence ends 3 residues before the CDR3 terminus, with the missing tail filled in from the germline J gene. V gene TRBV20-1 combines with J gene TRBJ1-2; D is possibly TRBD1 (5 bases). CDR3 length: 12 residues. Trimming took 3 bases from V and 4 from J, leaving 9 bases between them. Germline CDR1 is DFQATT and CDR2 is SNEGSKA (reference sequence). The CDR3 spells CSASSQGYGYTF. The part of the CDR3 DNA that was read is TGCAGTGCTAGTAGTCAGGGCTATGGC.

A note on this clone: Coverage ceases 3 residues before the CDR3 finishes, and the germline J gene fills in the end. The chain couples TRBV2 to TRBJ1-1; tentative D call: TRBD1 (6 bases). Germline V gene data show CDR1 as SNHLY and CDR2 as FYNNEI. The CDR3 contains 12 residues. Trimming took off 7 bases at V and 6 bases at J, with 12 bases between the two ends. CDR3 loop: CASNQGTPEAFF. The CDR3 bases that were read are TGTGCCAGCAACCAGGGGACGCCTGAA. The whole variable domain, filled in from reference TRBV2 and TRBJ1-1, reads EPEVTQTPSHQVTQMGQEVILRCVPISNHLYFYWYRQILGQKVEFLVSFYNNEISEKSEIFDDQFSVERPDGSNFTLKIRSTKLEDSAMYFCASNQGTPEAFFGQGTRLTVV.

The sequenced part of the CDR3 DNA is TGTGCCAGCTCACCTCAAGGGTCAGGGAACACTGAA. It translates to CASSPQGSGNTE. The complete CDR3 reads CASSPQGSGNTEAFF. The chain links TRBV18 to TRBJ1-1; no clear D gene. The read comes to an end 3 residues before the CDR3 does, leaving the germline J gene to fill in the end. The CDR3 spans 15 residues. Deletions cut 3 bases from V and 1 base from J, with 12 bases between. Per germline, CDR1 KGHSH and CDR2 LQKENI.

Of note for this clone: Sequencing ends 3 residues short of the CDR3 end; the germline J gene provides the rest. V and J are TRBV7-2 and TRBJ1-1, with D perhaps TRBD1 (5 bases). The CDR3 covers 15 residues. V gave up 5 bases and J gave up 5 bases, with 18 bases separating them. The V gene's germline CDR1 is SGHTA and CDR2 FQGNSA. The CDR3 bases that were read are TGTGCCAGCAGCGGGCGACAGAAGGGTGGGACTGAA. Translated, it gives CASSGRQKGGTE. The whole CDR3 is CASSGRQKGGTEAFF.

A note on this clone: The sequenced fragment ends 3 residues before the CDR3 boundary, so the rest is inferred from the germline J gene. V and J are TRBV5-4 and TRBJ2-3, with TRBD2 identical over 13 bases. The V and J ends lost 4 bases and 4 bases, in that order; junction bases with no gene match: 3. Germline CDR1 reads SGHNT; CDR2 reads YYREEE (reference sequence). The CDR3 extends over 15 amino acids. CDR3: CASSGLAGESDTQYF. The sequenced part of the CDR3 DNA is TGTGCCAGCAGCGGACTAGCGGGAGAGTCAGATACG.

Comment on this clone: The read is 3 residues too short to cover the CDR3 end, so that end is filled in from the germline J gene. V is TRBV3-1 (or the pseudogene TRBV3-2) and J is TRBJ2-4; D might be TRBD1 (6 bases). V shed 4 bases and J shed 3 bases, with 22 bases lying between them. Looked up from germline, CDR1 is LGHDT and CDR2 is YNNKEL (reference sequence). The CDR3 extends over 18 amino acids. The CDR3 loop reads CASSPDPLRGNGKNIQYF. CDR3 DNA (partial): TGTGCCAGCAGCCCAGATCCTTTGAGGGGGAATGGCAAAAACATT.

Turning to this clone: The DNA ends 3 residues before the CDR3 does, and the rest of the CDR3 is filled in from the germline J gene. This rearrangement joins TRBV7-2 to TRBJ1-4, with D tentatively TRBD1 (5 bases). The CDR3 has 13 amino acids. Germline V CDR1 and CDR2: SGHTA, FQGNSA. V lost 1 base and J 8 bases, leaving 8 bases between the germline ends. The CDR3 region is CASSLGQGEKLFF. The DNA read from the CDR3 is TGTGCCAGCAGCTTAGGGCAGGGCGAAAAA.

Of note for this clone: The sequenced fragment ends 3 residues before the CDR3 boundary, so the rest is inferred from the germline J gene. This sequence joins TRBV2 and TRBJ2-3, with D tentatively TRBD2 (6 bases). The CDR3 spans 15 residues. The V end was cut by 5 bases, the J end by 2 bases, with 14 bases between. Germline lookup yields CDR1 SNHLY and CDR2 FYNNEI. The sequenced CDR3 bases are TGTGCCAGCAGTCGTACTGCGGGATACACAGATACG. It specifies CASSRTAGYTDT. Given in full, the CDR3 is CASSRTAGYTDTQYF.

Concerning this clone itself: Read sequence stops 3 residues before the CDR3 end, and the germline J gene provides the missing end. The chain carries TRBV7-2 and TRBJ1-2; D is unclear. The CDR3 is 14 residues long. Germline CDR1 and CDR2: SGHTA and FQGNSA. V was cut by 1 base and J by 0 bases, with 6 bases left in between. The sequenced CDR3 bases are TGTGCCAGCAGCTTAGGGGCAACTAACTATGGC. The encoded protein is CASSLGATNYG. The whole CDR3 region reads CASSLGATNYGYTF.

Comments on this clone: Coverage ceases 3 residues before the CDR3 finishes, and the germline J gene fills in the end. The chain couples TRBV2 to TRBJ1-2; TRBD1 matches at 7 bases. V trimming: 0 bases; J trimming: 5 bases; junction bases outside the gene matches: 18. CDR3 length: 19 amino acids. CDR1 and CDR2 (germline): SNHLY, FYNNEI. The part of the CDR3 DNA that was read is TGTGCCAGCAGTGAAGCGCGGATTTTGGGTCGACAGGGAAGGTATGGC. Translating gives CASSEARILGRQGRYG. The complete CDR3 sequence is CASSEARILGRQGRYGYTF.

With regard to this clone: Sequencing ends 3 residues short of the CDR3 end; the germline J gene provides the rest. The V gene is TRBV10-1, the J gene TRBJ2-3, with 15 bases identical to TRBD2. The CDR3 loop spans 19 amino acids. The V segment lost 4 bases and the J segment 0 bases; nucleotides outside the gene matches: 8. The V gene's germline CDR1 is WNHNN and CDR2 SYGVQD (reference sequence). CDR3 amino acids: CASSGTSGREIGSTDTQYF. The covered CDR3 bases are TGCGCCAGCAGTGGGACTAGCGGGAGGGAAATTGGTAGCACAGATACG.

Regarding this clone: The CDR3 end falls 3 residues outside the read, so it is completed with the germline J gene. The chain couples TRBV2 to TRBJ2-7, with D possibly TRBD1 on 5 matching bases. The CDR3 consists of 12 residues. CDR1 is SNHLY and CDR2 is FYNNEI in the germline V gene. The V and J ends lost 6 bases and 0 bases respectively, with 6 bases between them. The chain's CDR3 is CASRGLSYEQYF. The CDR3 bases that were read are TGTGCCAGCAGGGGGCTCTCCTACGAG.

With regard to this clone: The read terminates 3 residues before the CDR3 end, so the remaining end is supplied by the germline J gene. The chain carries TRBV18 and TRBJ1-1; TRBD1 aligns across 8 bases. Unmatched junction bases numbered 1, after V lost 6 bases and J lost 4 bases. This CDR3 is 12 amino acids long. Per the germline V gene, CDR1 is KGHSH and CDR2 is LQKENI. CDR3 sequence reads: CASSGQGTEAFF. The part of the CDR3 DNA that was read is TGTGCCAGCTCTGGACAGGGCACTGAA.

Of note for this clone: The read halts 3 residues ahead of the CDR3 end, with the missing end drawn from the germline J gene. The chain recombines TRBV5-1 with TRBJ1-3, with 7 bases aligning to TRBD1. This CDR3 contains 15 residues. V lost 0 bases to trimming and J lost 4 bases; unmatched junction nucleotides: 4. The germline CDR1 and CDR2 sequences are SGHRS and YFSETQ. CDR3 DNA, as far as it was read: TGCGCCAGCAGCTTGGAGGGGGCGCGGGGAAACACC. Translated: CASSLEGARGNT. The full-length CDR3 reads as CASSLEGARGNTIYF.

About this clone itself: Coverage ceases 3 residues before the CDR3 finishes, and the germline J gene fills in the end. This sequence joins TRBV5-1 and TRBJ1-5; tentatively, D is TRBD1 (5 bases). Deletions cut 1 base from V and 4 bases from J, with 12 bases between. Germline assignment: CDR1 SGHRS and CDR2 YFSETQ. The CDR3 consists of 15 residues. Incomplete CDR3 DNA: TGCGCCAGCAGCTTGTTAGGTGACAGTAATCAGCCC. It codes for CASSLLGDSNQP. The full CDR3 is CASSLLGDSNQPQHF.

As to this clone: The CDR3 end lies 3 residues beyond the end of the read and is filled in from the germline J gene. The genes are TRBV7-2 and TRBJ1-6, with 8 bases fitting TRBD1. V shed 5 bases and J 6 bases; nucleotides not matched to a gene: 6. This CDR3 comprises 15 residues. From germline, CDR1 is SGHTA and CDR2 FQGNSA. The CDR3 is CASSTSTGGNSPLHF. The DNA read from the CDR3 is TGTGCCAGCAGCACTAGTACAGGGGGTAATTCACCC.